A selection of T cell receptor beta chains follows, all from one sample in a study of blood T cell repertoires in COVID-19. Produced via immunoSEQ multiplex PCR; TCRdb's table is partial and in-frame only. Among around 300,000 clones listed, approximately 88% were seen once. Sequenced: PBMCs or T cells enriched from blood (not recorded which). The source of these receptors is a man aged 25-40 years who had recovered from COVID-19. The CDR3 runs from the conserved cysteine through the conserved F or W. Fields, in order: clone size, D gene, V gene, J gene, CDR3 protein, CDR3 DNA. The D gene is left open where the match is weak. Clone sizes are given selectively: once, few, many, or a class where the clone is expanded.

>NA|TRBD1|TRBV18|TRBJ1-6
CASSETGGSSPLHF
TGTGCCAGCTCAGAGACAGGGGGGTCTTCACCCCTCCACTTT
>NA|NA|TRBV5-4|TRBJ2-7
CASSVQGAYEQYF
TGTGCCAGCAGCGTGCAGGGTGCCTACGAGCAGTACTTC
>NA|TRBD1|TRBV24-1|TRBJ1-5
CATSDTTTGYEIDQPQHF
TGTGCCACCAGTGATACTACGACAGGGTACGAAATTGATCAGCCCCAGCATTTT
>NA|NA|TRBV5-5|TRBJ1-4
CASSWDSPGYEKLFF
TGTGCCAGCAGCTGGGACTCTCCGGGGTATGAAAAACTGTTTTTT
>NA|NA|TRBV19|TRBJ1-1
CASTGRGISEAFF
TGTGCCAGTACAGGGAGGGGGATATCTGAAGCTTTCTTT
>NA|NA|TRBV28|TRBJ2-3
CASSSRGTPVDTQYF
TGTGCCAGCAGTTCGCGCGGGACTCCAGTAGATACGCAGTATTTT
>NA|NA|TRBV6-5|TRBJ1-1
CASSYGQPNTEAFF
TGTGCCAGCAGTTATGGACAGCCGAACACTGAAGCTTTCTTT
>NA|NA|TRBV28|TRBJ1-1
CASSLTRGWNTEAFF
TGTGCCAGCAGTTTAACAAGGGGATGGAACACTGAAGCTTTCTTT
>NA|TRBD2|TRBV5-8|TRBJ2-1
CASSRLISGGSGNEQFF
TGTGCCAGCAGCCGCCTTATAAGCGGGGGGTCGGGTAATGAGCAGTTCTTC
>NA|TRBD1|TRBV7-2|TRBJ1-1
CASSSPGGPKMNTEAFF
TGTGCCAGCAGCTCTCCAGGGGGCCCAAAGATGAACACTGAAGCTTTCTTT
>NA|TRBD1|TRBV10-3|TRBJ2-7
CAISESMDRGEQYF
TGTGCCATCAGTGAGTCAATGGACAGGGGTGAGCAGTACTTC
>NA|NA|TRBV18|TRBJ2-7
CASSPVTEVISYEQYF
TGTGCCAGCTCACCAGTGACAGAGGTCATTTCCTACGAGCAGTACTTC
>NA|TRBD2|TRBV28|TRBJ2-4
CASSAGGAKNIQYF
TGTGCCAGCTCCGCGGGGGGGGCCAAAAACATTCAGTACTTC
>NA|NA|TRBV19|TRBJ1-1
CASSIVGGNSEAFF
TGTGCCAGTAGTATAGTTGGAGGTAACTCTGAAGCTTTCTTT
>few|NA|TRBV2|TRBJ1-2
CASGDNSYGYTF
TGTGCCAGCGGGGACAACAGCTATGGCTACACCTTC
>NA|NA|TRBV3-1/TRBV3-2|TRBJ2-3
CASSQAAGAPDTQYF
TGTGCCAGCAGCCAGGCCGCGGGGGCCCCCGATACGCAGTATTTT
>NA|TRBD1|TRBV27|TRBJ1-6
CASSSGTGGSPLHF
TGTGCCAGCAGCTCCGGGACAGGGGGGTCACCCCTCCACTTT
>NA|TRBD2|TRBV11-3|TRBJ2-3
CASSGRTSGGTTDTQYF
TGTGCCAGCAGCGGCCGGACTAGCGGGGGGACAACAGATACGCAGTATTTT